The clone carrying this TCR beta chain was detected only once. What it binds is not known. This record belongs to a study of graft-versus-host responses after intestinal transplantation. Study background: Multivisceral, liver-intestinal, or isolated intestinal transplants were given to recipients. General study points: Individuals who had graft-donor T cell macrochimerism had allografts that showed high graft-versus-host to host-versus-graft clonal ratios. GvH clones were identified in recipient marrow, with some first appearing in ileum or blood. Early HvG declines after transplant were associated with peak circulating GvH clone levels.

The V end was cut by 3 bases, the J end by 5 bases, with 13 bases between. The CDR3 consists of 14 residues. Germline loops: CDR1 MDHEN, CDR2 SYDVKM. This table comes from immunoSEQ multiplex PCR, and its TCRdb copy is limited to in-frame clones, with some not included. The top ten hold roughly 0.9% of the sample, which has 95,000 to 110,000 clones, about 90% seen once. The genes are TRBV28 and TRBJ1-2, with TRBD1 as a possible D gene (5 bases). The clonotype was recovered from a human donor who received an intestinal transplant. Sequenced here: unstimulated CD4+ T cells sorted from spleen or lymph node cells, sampled before intestinal transplant. The CDR3 sequence is CASSFQGPPYGYTF. Written as DNA, the CDR3 is TGTGCCAGCAGTTTCCAGGGCCCACCTTATGGCTACACCTTC.